This TCR beta chain was retrieved from a study of blood T cell repertoires in COVID-19. TCRdb's copy holds only in-frame clones and misses some; the assay was immunoSEQ multiplex PCR. The profile shows fewer than 350,000 clones, roughly 90% of them singletons. There are 14 residues in the CDR3. Per the germline V gene, CDR1 is MGHDK and CDR2 is SYGVNS. V lost 7 bases, J lost 5 bases, and 5 bases stayed unmatched. Recruitment covered fewer than 25 US areas and drew participants whose ages spanned about 18 to 90 years. Participant-given clinical history determined each cohort assignment. This TCR derives from a woman between 40 and 55 years old with acute COVID-19. The sample was PBMCs or T cells enriched from blood (not recorded which). The chain has TRBV25-1 and TRBJ1-6; 7 bases fit TRBD1. DNA of the CDR3: TGTGCCAGCACAGGGGGACACGATAATTCACCCCTCCACTTT. Its protein product is CASTGGHDNSPLHF.